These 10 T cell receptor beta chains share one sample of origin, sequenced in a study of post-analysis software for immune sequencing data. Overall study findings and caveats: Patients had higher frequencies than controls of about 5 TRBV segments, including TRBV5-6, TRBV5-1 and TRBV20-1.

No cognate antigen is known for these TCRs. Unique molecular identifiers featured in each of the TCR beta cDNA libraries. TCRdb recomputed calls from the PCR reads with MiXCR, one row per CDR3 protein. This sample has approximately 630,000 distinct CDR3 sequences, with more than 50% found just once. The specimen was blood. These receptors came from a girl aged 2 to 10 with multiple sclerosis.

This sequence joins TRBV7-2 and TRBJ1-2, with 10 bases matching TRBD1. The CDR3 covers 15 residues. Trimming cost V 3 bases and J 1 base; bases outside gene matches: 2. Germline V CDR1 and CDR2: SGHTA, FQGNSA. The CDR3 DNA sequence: TGTGCCAGCAGCTTTTGGACAGGGGGTAACTATGGCTACACCTTC. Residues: CASSFWTGGNYGYTF. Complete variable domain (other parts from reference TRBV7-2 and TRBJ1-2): GAGVSQSPSNKVTEKGKDVELRCDPISGHTALYWYRQSLGQGLEFLIYFQGNSAPDKSGLPSDRFSAERTGGSVSTLTIQRTQQEDSAVYLCASSFWTGGNYGYTFGSGTRLTVV.

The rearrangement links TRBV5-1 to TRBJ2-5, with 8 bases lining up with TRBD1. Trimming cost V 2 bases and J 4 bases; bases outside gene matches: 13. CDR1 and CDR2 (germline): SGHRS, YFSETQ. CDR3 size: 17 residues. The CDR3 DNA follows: TGCGCCAGCAGCTTTGGGACAGGCCTAGCCTCCGGAGAGACCCAGTACTTC. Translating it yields CASSFGTGLASGETQYF.

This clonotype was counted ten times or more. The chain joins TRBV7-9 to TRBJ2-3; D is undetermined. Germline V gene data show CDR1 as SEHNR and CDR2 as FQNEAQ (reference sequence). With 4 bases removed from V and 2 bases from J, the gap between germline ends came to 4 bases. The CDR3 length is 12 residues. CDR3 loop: CASSSTTDTQYF. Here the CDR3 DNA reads TGTGCCAGCAGCTCCACCACAGATACGCAGTATTTT. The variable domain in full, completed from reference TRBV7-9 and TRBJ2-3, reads DTGVSQNPRHKITKRGQNVTFRCDPISEHNRLYWYRQTLGQGPEFLTYFQNEAQLEKSRLLSDRFSAERPKGSFSTLEIQRTEQGDSAMYLCASSSTTDTQYFGPGTRLTVL.

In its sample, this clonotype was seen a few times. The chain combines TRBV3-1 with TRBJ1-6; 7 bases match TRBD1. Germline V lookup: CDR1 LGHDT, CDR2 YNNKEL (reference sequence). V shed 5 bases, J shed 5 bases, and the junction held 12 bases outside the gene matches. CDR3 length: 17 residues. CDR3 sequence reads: CASSYLSAGTDNSPLHF. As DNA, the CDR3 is TGTGCCAGCAGCTACCTTTCGGCCGGGACAGATAATTCACCCCTCCACTTT.

The CDR3 reads CASSYAKQPRVDGYTF. The CDR3 DNA reads as TGTGCCAGCAGTTACGCCAAACAGCCTCGGGTGGATGGCTACACCTTC. This sequence joins TRBV6-2 or TRBV6-3 and TRBJ1-2; unclear D gene. Trimming took 2 bases from V and 6 from J, leaving 19 bases between them. Germline V lookup: CDR1 MNHEY, CDR2 SVGEGT. This CDR3 region has 16 residues.

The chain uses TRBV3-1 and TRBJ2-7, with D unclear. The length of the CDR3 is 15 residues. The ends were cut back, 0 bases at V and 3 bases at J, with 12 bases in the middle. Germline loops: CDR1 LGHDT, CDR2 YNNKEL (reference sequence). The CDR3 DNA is TGTGCCAGCAGCCAAGATCACGCCAGGAGCTACGAGCAGTACTTC. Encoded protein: CASSQDHARSYEQYF.

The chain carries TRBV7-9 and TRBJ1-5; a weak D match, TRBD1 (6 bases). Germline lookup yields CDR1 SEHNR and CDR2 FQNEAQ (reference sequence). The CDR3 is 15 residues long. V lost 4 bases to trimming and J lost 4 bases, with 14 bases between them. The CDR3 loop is CASSSQQGPNQPQHF. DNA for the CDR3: TGTGCCAGCAGCTCTCAACAGGGTCCGAATCAGCCCCAGCATTTT. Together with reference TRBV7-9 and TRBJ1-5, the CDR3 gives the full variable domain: DTGVSQNPRHKITKRGQNVTFRCDPISEHNRLYWYRQTLGQGPEFLTYFQNEAQLEKSRLLSDRFSAERPKGSFSTLEIQRTEQGDSAMYLCASSSQQGPNQPQHFGDGTRLSIL.

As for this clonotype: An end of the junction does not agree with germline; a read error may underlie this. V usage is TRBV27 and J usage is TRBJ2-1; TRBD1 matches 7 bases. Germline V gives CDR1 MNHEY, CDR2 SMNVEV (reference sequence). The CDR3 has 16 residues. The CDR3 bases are TGTGCCAGCTGCTCCCCCTCGGAACAGGGGTCTAATGGGCAGTTCTTC. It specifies CASCSPSEQGSNGQFF.

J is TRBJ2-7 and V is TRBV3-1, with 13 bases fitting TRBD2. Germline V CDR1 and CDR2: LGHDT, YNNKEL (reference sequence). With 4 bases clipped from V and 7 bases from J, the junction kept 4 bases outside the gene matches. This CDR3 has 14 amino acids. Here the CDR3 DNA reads TGTGCCAGCAGCCGACCGGGACTAGCGGGGGAGCAGTACTTC. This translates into CASSRPGLAGEQYF.

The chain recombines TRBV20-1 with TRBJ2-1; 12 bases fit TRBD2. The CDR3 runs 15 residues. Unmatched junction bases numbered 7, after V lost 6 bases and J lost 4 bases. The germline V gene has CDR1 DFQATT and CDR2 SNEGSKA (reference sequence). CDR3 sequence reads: CSARNLAGGYNEQFF. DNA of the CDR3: TGCAGTGCCCGTAACCTAGCGGGAGGGTACAATGAGCAGTTCTTC.